Detailed here is one T cell receptor beta chain. V lost 5 bases and J lost 1, with 8 bases in between. This CDR3 comprises 12 residues. Germline V lookup: CDR1 SQVTM, CDR2 ANQGSEA. This entry comes from a study of T cell changes during pregnancy in multiple sclerosis. The table came from immunoSEQ multiplex PCR; TCRdb's copy has only in-frame clones and leaves some out. The data contain 65,000 to 75,000 clones, approximately 93% of them singletons. Sequenced material: peripheral blood, taken in the second trimester of pregnancy. The clonotype was recovered from a female donor with multiple sclerosis, enrolled in a pregnancy study. This chain uses TRBV29-1 with TRBJ1-1; no definite D call. As DNA, the CDR3 is TGCAGCGTTCGCACAGAGAACACTGAAGCTTTCTTT. This translates into CSVRTENTEAFF. Complete variable domain (other parts from reference TRBV29-1 and TRBJ1-1): SAVISQKPSRDICQRGTSLTIQCQVDSQVTMMFWYRQQPGQSLTLIATANQGSEATYESGFVIDKFPISRPNLTFSTLTVSNMSPEDSSIYLCSVRTENTEAFFGQGTRLTVV.